This T cell receptor beta chain was observed in a study of cytomegalovirus exposure and HLA in healthy donors. Germline V CDR1 and CDR2: MNHEY, SMNVEV (reference sequence). V lost 6 bases, J lost 12 bases, and 8 bases stayed unmatched. This CDR3 spans 14 amino acids. With 60 Vbeta and 13 Jbeta primers, the PCR was carried out. Using immunoSEQ multiplex PCR, the repertoire was profiled, and TCRdb retains in-frame clones only, with some absent. This sample yields approximately 90,000 clones, of which around 77% are seen a single time; approximately 2% belongs to the top ten. The chain has TRBV27 and TRBJ1-6, with 10 bases that match TRBD1. Sequenced: PBMCs. The source of this sequence is a boy under 18 in good health and CMV-seronegative. The CDR3 DNA sequence: TGTGCCAGCAGCCCGACAGGGGGCTTAGTACCCCTCCACTTT. It specifies CASSPTGGLVPLHF.